The clone carrying this TCR beta chain occurred once. Here immunoSEQ multiplex PCR was the method, and the copy in TCRdb shows in-frame clones only, minus some. The sample holds more than 35,000 clones, approximately 80% seen once. Treatment reported: preoperative locoregional IRX-2 cytokine immunotherapy. This entry belongs to a study of preoperative IRX-2 immunotherapy in early breast cancer. CDR1 and CDR2 from the germline V gene are MNHGY and SAAAGT. Trimming cost V 6 bases and J 7 bases, with 15 bases left between them. There are 13 residues in the CDR3. The specimen was tumor tissue, collected after IRX-2 immunotherapy. The receptor was isolated from a human donor with breast cancer. The rearrangement uses TRBV6-8 and TRBJ1-2, with D possibly being TRBD1 (5 bases). This CDR3 is CASSTGHGGGYTF. CDR3 DNA: TGTGCCAGCAGCACCGGACATGGAGGTGGCTACACCTTC.